This TCR beta chain was sequenced during a study of T cells in narcolepsy. Study-wide results and caveats: Autoreactive clone sequences were missing from some blood memory CD4+ repertoires. Reportedly, autoreactive clonotypes were serially detected in patients' blood but not controls'. Comparing one patient's CSF and blood CD4+ clonotypes highlighted HCRT- and TRIB2-specific autoreactive clonotypes.

Trimming left V 0 bases short and J 0 bases short, with 6 bases between. Germline V gene data show CDR1 as SGHDT and CDR2 as YYEEEE. The CDR3 totals 15 residues. Data came from immunoSEQ multiplex PCR; TCRdb stores just in-frame clones and leaves some out. The sample records 25,000 to 30,000 clones, around 81% being singletons. To note about this clone: What it binds is not known.

Sequenced: CD45RA- memory CD4+ T cells from PBMCs. The sequence was collected from a human donor with narcolepsy. V usage is TRBV5-6 and J usage is TRBJ1-4; D not certain. CDR3 protein: CASSLGVTTNEKLFF. The DNA for the CDR3 is TGTGCCAGCAGCTTGGGGGTCACAACTAATGAAAAACTGTTTTTT.